This T cell receptor (beta chain) was sequenced during a study of technical replicates of blood from several donors. The protocol was immunoSEQ multiplex PCR, while the TCRdb copy is restricted to in-frame clones and leaves out a portion. This sample has tens of thousands of clones, with 88% found just once. Trimming cost V 6 bases and J 4 bases; bases outside gene matches: 9. Looked up from germline, CDR1 is MNHNS and CDR2 is SASEGT. This CDR3 has 15 amino acids. V is TRBV6-1 and J is TRBJ1-5; 7 positions agree with TRBD1. What was sequenced was PBMCs. The sequence was collected from a human donor in good health. Some clones in this sample may be carry-over from other donors' samples. The CDR3: CASRDFLGQNQPQHF. CDR3 nucleotides: TGTGCCAGCAGAGATTTTCTGGGACAGAATCAGCCCCAGCATTTT.